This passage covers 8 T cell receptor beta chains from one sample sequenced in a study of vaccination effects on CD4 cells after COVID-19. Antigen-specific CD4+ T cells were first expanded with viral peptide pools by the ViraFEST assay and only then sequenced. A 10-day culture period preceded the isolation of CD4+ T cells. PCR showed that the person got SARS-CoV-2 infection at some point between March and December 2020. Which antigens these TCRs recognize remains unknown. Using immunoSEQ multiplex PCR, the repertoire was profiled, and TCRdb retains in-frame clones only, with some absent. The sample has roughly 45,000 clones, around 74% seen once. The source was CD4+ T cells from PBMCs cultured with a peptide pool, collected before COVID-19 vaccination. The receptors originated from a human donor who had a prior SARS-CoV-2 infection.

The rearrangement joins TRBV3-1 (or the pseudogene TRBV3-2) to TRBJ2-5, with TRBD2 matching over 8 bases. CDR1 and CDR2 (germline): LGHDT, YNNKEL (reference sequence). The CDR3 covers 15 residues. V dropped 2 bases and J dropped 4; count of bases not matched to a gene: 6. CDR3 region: CASSQPSGGPETQYF. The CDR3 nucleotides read TGTGCCAGCAGCCAACCAAGCGGGGGTCCAGAGACCCAGTACTTC.

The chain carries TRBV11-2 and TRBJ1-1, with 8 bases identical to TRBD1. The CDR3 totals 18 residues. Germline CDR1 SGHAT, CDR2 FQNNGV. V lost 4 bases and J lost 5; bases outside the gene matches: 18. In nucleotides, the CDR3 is TGTGCCAGCAGCTCCGGGACAGGCACTAAAAAGGGTGGTACTGAAGCTTTCTTT. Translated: CASSSGTGTKKGGTEAFF.

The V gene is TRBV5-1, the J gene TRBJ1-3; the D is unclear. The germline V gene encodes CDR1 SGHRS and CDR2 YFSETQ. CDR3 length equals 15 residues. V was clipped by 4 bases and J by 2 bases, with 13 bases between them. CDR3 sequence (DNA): TGCGCCAGCAGCACCTCGAGCCCTGCTGGAAACACCATATATTTT. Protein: CASSTSSPAGNTIYF.

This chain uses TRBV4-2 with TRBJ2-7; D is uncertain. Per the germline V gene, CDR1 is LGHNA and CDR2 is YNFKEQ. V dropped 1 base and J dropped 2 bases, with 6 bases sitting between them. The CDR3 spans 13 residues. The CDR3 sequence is CASSQVQTYEQYF. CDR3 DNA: TGTGCCAGCAGCCAAGTACAGACCTACGAGCAGTACTTC.

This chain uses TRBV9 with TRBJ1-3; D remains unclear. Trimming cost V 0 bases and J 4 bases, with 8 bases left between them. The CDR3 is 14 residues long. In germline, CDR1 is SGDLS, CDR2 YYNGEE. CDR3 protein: CASSVGFPGNTIYF. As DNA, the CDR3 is TGTGCCAGCAGCGTAGGATTTCCGGGAAACACCATATATTTT.

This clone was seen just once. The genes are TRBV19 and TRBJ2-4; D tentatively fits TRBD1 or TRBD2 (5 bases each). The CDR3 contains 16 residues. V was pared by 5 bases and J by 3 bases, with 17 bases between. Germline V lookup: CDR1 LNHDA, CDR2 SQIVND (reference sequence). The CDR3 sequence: CASSSLQRGGKNIQYF. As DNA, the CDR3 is TGTGCCAGTAGTTCGTTGCAACGTGGGGGCAAAAACATTCAGTACTTC.

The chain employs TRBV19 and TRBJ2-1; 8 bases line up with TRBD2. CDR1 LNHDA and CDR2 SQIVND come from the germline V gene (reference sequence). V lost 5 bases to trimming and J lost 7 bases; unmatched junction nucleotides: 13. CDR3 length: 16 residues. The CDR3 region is CASSVRLAGGRNEQFF. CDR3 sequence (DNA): TGTGCCAGTAGTGTCCGACTCGCGGGAGGTAGGAATGAGCAGTTCTTC.

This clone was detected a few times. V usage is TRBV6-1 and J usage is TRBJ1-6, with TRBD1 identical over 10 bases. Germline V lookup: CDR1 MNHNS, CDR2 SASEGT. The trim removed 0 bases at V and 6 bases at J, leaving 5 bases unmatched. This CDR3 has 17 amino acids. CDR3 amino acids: CASSEAPRDRGNSPLHF. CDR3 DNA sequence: TGTGCCAGCAGTGAAGCCCCCCGGGACAGGGGTAATTCACCCCTCCACTTT.